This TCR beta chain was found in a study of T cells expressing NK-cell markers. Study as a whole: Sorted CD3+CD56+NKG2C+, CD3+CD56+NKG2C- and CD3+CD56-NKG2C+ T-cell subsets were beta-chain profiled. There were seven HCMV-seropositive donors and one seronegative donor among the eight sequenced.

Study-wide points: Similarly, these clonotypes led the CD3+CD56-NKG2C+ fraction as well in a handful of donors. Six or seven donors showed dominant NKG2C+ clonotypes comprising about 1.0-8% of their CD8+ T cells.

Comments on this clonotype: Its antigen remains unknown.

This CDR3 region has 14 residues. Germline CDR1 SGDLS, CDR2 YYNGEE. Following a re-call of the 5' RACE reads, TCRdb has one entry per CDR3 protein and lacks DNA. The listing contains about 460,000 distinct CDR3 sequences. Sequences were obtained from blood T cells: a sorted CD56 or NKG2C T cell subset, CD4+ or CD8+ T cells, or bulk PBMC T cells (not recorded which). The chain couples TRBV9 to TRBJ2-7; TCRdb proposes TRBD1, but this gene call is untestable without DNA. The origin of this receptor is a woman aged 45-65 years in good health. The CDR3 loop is CASSALTGSYEQYF.